The 16 T cell receptor beta chains in this list originate from one sample, sequenced in a study of T cell responses to AZD1222 COVID-19 vaccine. TCRdb's table, derived via immunoSEQ multiplex PCR, lists solely in-frame clones and lacks some. The sample consists of about 64,000 clones, 75% to 95% of them appearing once. Sample: peripheral blood, taken 28 days after the second dose of the MenACWY control vaccine. The receptors originated from an adult who received the MenACWY meningococcal vaccine as a control.

The gene calls are TRBV5-1 and TRBJ2-5; D is tentatively TRBD1 or TRBD2 (7 bases each). Germline V gives CDR1 SGHRS, CDR2 YFSETQ. The CDR3 loop spans 15 amino acids. V lost 7 bases to trimming and J lost 5 bases, with 21 bases between them. CDR3 coding DNA: TGCGCCAGCCAGGGAGGGTCGACAGGGTTGGAGACCCAGTACTTC. The encoded protein is CASQGGSTGLETQYF.

This clone was seen only once. V gene TRBV2 combines with J gene TRBJ2-4, with TRBD1 matching 7 bases. J lost 10 bases, V lost 2 bases, and 11 bases had no gene match. The germline gives CDR1 SNHLY, CDR2 FYNNEI. This CDR3 is 15 amino acids long. The CDR3 region is CASSETGTANEIQYF. The CDR3 DNA reads as TGTGCCAGCAGTGAAACCGGGACAGCGAATGAAATTCAGTACTTC. Full variable domain (outside the CDR3, taken from reference TRBV2 and TRBJ2-4): EPEVTQTPSHQVTQMGQEVILRCVPISNHLYFYWYRQILGQKVEFLVSFYNNEISEKSEIFDDQFSVERPDGSNFTLKIRSTKLEDSAMYFCASSETGTANEIQYFGAGTRLSVL.

The V gene is TRBV28, the J gene TRBJ1-1; tentative D call: TRBD1 (6 bases). Per the germline V gene, CDR1 is MDHEN and CDR2 is SYDVKM. Trimming stripped 6 bases from V and 2 bases from J, with 13 bases between. The CDR3 is made up of 14 amino acids. CDR3: CASSPRGRNTEAFF. The CDR3 bases are TGTGCCAGCAGCCCCAGGGGTAGAAACACTGAAGCTTTCTTT.

The chain couples TRBV6-5 to TRBJ1-2; perhaps TRBD1 as D (5 bases). The CDR3 length is 15 residues. V was shortened by 0 bases and J by 4 bases, with 12 bases between the two germline ends. Germline V CDR1 and CDR2: MNHEY, SVGAGI. The chain's CDR3 is CASSYSGAGVYGYTF. For the CDR3, the DNA is TGTGCCAGCAGTTACTCAGGGGCGGGGGTCTATGGCTACACCTTC.

The chain links TRBV9 to TRBJ2-2; D unresolved. Germline V gene lookup returns CDR1 SGDLS and CDR2 YYNGEE. CDR3 length equals 13 residues. V lost 0 bases to trimming and J lost 6 bases, with 6 bases between them. The CDR3 DNA follows: TGTGCCAGCAGCGTAGACTTAGCCGGGGAGCTGTTTTTT. Translated: CASSVDLAGELFF. Together with reference TRBV9 and TRBJ2-2, the CDR3 gives the full variable domain: DSGVTQTPKHLITATGQRVTLRCSPRSGDLSVYWYQQSLDQGLQFLIQYYNGEERAKGNILERFSAQQFPDLHSELNLSSLELGDSALYFCASSVDLAGELFFGEGSRLTVL.

The rearrangement links TRBV28 to TRBJ2-7; D is possibly TRBD1 (6 bases). The CDR3 has 15 residues. CDR1 is MDHEN and CDR2 is SYDVKM in the germline V gene. Trimming took 7 bases from V and 0 from J, leaving 16 bases between them. The CDR3: CASTWGRTSSYEQYF. The CDR3 DNA sequence: TGTGCCAGCACCTGGGGGCGGACCAGCTCCTACGAGCAGTACTTC.

The chain has TRBV6-5 and TRBJ2-3, with 11 bases that match TRBD2. The CDR3 consists of 15 residues. The germline V gene encodes CDR1 MNHEY and CDR2 SVGAGI. The V gene end was trimmed by 4 bases and the J gene end by 3 bases; junction bases not matched to a gene: 3. CDR3 sequence (DNA): TGTGCCAGCAGTTTCTTAGCGGGAGGGACAGATACGCAGTATTTT. This gives the protein CASSFLAGGTDTQYF.

The chain is built from TRBV7-2 and TRBJ1-2; no definite D call. CDR3 length: 14 residues. V dropped 5 bases and J dropped 0 bases, with 10 bases sitting between them. Germline V lookup: CDR1 SGHTA, CDR2 FQGNSA. The CDR3: CASSPTSTNYGYTF. CDR3 in DNA: TGTGCCAGCAGCCCAACCAGTACTAACTATGGCTACACCTTC.

J is TRBJ1-1 and V is TRBV5-1; 9 bases fit TRBD1. The CDR3 runs 14 residues. Germline V CDR1 and CDR2: SGHRS, YFSETQ. Losses at the gene ends were 4 bases for V and 1 base for J; bases not matched to a gene: 2. The CDR3 region has the DNA TGCGCCAGCAGCCCGGGACAGGGGAACACTGAAGCTTTCTTT. Translation: CASSPGQGNTEAFF.

The chain recombines TRBV7-9 with TRBJ1-4; 8 bases line up with TRBD1. The CDR3 is 13 residues long. Germline loops: CDR1 SEHNR, CDR2 FQNEAQ (reference sequence). The V segment lost 5 bases and the J segment 8 bases; nucleotides outside the gene matches: 4. The CDR3 region is CASSRRQGEKLFF. The CDR3 DNA follows: TGTGCCAGCAGCCGAAGACAGGGGGAAAAACTGTTTTTT.

The J gene is TRBJ1-5, the V gene TRBV19; D ambiguous. Germline V gives CDR1 LNHDA, CDR2 SQIVND (reference sequence). Between the trimmed V and J ends, which lost 2 bases and 1 base, there was a span of 9 bases. This CDR3 spans 15 amino acids. DNA of the CDR3: TGTGCCAGTAGTATAAAGGGAAGAAGCAATCAGCCCCAGCATTTT. Protein sequence: CASSIKGRSNQPQHF.

The chain combines TRBV5-4 with TRBJ1-2; TRBD1 matches at 10 bases. Per germline, CDR1 SGHNT and CDR2 YYREEE (reference sequence). V was pared by 3 bases and J by 6 bases, with 2 bases of the junction left unmatched. The CDR3 is 13 amino acids. CDR3 region: CASSSGTGDGYTF. In nucleotides, the CDR3 is TGTGCCAGCAGCTCGGGGACAGGGGATGGCTACACCTTC.

The gene calls are TRBV3-1 (or the pseudogene TRBV3-2) and TRBJ1-6; D gene ambiguous. Per the germline V gene, CDR1 is LGHDT and CDR2 is YNNKEL (reference sequence). Trimming removed 2 bases from V and 8 bases from J, with 10 bases in between. The CDR3 spans 14 residues. The CDR3 DNA is TGTGCCAGCAGCCAACAGGCCCCCGATTCACCCCTCCACTTT. The encoded protein is CASSQQAPDSPLHF.

Judged by abundance, this clone is medium-sized. The CDR3 bases are TGTGCCAGCAGCCCCACGGAAGCTACCGAGCAGTACTTC. It is translated as CASSPTEATEQYF. The chain has TRBV6-2 or TRBV6-3 and TRBJ2-7; D not certain. The CDR3 consists of 13 residues. The V end lost 6 bases, the J end lost 6 bases, and 15 bases lay between the germline ends. Germline assignment: CDR1 MNHEY and CDR2 SVGEGT.

The chain links TRBV15 to TRBJ2-7, with 10 bases identical to TRBD2. In germline, CDR1 is LNHNV, CDR2 YYDKDF (reference sequence). There are 14 residues in the CDR3. After removal of 1 base from V and 12 bases from J, the junction contained 9 bases not matched to a gene. CDR3 sequence (DNA): TGTGCCACCAGCAGAGGGGATAGCGGGAGGCCACGGTACTTC. This translates into CATSRGDSGRPRYF.

This clone occurred a few times. This chain joins TRBV12-3 or TRBV12-4 and TRBJ2-3, with TRBD1 as a possible D gene (5 bases). Trimming left V 6 bases short and J 7 bases short, with 14 bases between. The CDR3 contains 13 residues. The CDR3 reads CASRTDSYYTQYF. In nucleotides, the CDR3 is TGTGCCAGCAGGACCGACAGCTACTATACGCAGTATTTT.